This entry lists 2 T cell receptor beta chains sequenced from one sample in a study of blood T cell repertoires in COVID-19. The protocol was immunoSEQ multiplex PCR, while the TCRdb copy is restricted to in-frame clones and leaves out a portion. The sample records 200,000 to 300,000 clones, around 89% being singletons. The sequenced sample was PBMCs or T cells enriched from blood (not recorded which). The receptors here all came from a woman under 40 who had recovered from COVID-19.

This clone appeared once. The chain has TRBV28 and TRBJ1-2, with D unresolved. Germline V CDR1 and CDR2: MDHEN, SYDVKM. The V end was cut by 3 bases, the J end by 3 bases, with 11 bases between. The CDR3 runs to 14 residues. Written as DNA, the CDR3 is TGTGCCAGCAGTTTGAGTACCGAGTACTATGGCTACACCTTC. This codes for CASSLSTEYYGYTF.

The DNA for the CDR3 is TGTGCCAGCTCACCTATTTCGGCCGGGGAGCAGTTCTTC. It translates to CASSPISAGEQFF. The genes are TRBV18 and TRBJ2-1; the D is unclear. V was pared by 3 bases and J by 10 bases, with 13 bases between. Germline V gene sequence: CDR1 KGHSH, CDR2 LQKENI. This CDR3 is built from 13 residues.